This note documents a single TCR beta chain sequence. The data were taken from a study of T cell changes during pregnancy in multiple sclerosis. This CDR3 contains 16 residues. Per the germline V gene, CDR1 is MGHRA and CDR2 is YSYEKL. Deletions cut 2 bases from V and 0 bases from J, with 12 bases between. Generated by immunoSEQ multiplex PCR, the TCRdb table keeps only in-frame clones and is missing some. Here the sample spans about 51,000 clones, around 94% being singletons. This specimen was CD4+ T cells from peripheral blood mononuclear cells, taken in the third trimester of pregnancy. The V call is TRBV4-1, the J call TRBJ2-3, with D perhaps matching TRBD2 (6 bases). The clonotype originates from a female donor with multiple sclerosis, enrolled in a pregnancy study. The CDR3 protein is CASSQPLAGSTDTQYF. CDR3 bases: TGCGCCAGCAGCCAACCCCTGGCGGGGAGCACAGATACGCAGTATTTT.